The following is a TCR beta chain sequence with its context. The data belong to a study of cytomegalovirus exposure and HLA in healthy donors. PCR used 60 Vbeta primers and 13 Jbeta primers. Produced via immunoSEQ multiplex PCR; TCRdb's table is partial and in-frame only. The sample has 95,000 to 150,000 clones, around 80% seen once. This receptor was taken from a woman aged 18 to 35 in good health and CMV-seronegative. Material: PBMCs.

CDR3 nucleotides: TGTGCCAGCCTTGGTGAGGGGGTGAAGGTTGTTGAAGCTTTCTTT. Translating it yields CASLGEGVKVVEAFF. The V gene is TRBV2, the J gene TRBJ1-1, with a weak D call TRBD1 (6 bases). Looked up from germline, CDR1 is SNHLY and CDR2 is FYNNEI. V was pared by 8 bases and J by 7 bases, with 23 bases between. There are 15 residues in the CDR3.